Listed below are T cell receptor beta chains from one sample, sequenced in a study of early T cells in non-severe SARS-CoV-2 infection. TCRdb called the 5' RACE reads again in MiXCR, with one record for every CDR3 protein. The sample consists of 100,000 to 130,000 distinct CDR3 sequences, over 10% of them appearing once. Sequenced input: whole blood. The receptors shown here come from an adult who was a healthcare worker with PCR-confirmed SARS-CoV-2 infection or an uninfected control (not recorded which). Both conserved end residues are part of each CDR3. The order of the fields is clone size, J gene, V gene, D gene, CDR3 protein, CDR3 DNA. A D gene is named only where the DNA matches it firmly. The size entry is marked missing in some rows and otherwise reads once, few, many or a size class.

abundance: many
j_gene: TRBJ1-2
v_gene: TRBV6-5
d_gene: .
CDR3aa: CASSYGSGGIRGYTF
CDR3nt: TGTGCCAGCAGTTACGGTTCAGGAGGGATCCGAGGCTACACCTTC

abundance: .
j_gene: TRBJ1-3
v_gene: TRBV5-6
d_gene: .
CDR3aa: CASSLAGTENTIYF
CDR3nt: TGTGCCAGCAGCTTGGCAGGGACTGAAAACACCATATATTTT

abundance: few
j_gene: TRBJ1-5
v_gene: TRBV28
d_gene: TRBD1
CDR3aa: CASSAWSGTGGNQPQHF
CDR3nt: TGTGCCAGCAGTGCTTGGTCCGGGACAGGGGGCAATCAGCCCCAGCATTTT

abundance: many
j_gene: TRBJ2-1
v_gene: TRBV7-9
d_gene: .
CDR3aa: CASSLEDSYNEQFF
CDR3nt: TGTGCCAGCAGCTTAGAAGACTCCTACAATGAGCAGTTCTTC

abundance: many
j_gene: TRBJ2-1
v_gene: TRBV6-2/TRBV6-3
d_gene: .
CDR3aa: CASSYSPVFNEQFF
CDR3nt: TGTGCCAGCAGTTACTCTCCTGTGTTCAATGAGCAGTTCTTC

abundance: few
j_gene: TRBJ1-1
v_gene: TRBV7-9
d_gene: TRBD1
CDR3aa: CASSFGQAGTEAFF
CDR3nt: TGTGCCAGCAGCTTCGGACAGGCGGGCACTGAAGCTTTCTTT

abundance: many
j_gene: TRBJ1-2
v_gene: TRBV6-2/TRBV6-3
d_gene: .
CDR3aa: CASSYSPGHYGYTF
CDR3nt: TGTGCCAGCAGTTACTCCCCCGGACACTATGGCTACACCTTC

abundance: few
j_gene: TRBJ2-5
v_gene: TRBV7-3
d_gene: TRBD2
CDR3aa: CASSHGLAGQETQYF
CDR3nt: TGTGCCAGCAGCCACGGACTAGCGGGGCAAGAGACCCAGTACTTC

abundance: few
j_gene: TRBJ2-2
v_gene: TRBV5-5
d_gene: TRBD2
CDR3aa: CASSSPAGLVNTGELFF
CDR3nt: TGTGCCAGCAGCTCCCCAGCGGGACTAGTGAACACCGGGGAGCTGTTTTTT

abundance: few
j_gene: TRBJ1-3
v_gene: TRBV7-8
d_gene: .
CDR3aa: CASSLVGGTIYF
CDR3nt: TGTGCCAGCAGCTTAGTGGGAGGCACCATATATTTT

abundance: .
j_gene: TRBJ2-5
v_gene: TRBV5-1
d_gene: .
CDR3aa: CASSYEGFQETQYF
CDR3nt: TGCGCCAGCAGCTATGAGGGTTTCCAAGAGACCCAGTACTTC

abundance: few
j_gene: TRBJ1-4
v_gene: TRBV5-1
d_gene: TRBD1
CDR3aa: CASSLRDSLEGTHEKLFF
CDR3nt: TGCGCCAGCAGCTTGCGGGACAGTCTTGAGGGAACCCATGAAAAACTGTTTTTT

abundance: many
j_gene: TRBJ2-7
v_gene: TRBV2
d_gene: TRBD1
CDR3aa: CASSPGQGDEQYF
CDR3nt: TGTGCCAGCAGTCCGGGACAGGGTGATGAGCAGTACTTC

abundance: many
j_gene: TRBJ1-6
v_gene: TRBV6-5
d_gene: .
CDR3aa: CASSYQGNYNSPLHF
CDR3nt: TGTGCCAGCAGTTATCAGGGGAACTATAATTCACCCCTCCACTTT

abundance: .
j_gene: TRBJ2-1
v_gene: TRBV11-3
d_gene: .
CDR3aa: CASSLGVVDQGEQFF
CDR3nt: TGTGCCAGCAGCTTAGGGGTAGTTGATCAAGGTGAGCAGTTCTTC

abundance: .
j_gene: TRBJ2-3
v_gene: TRBV7-8
d_gene: TRBD1
CDR3aa: CASSFSDRGPSTDTQYF
CDR3nt: TGTGCCAGCAGCTTCTCTGACAGGGGGCCGAGCACAGATACGCAGTATTTT

abundance: few
j_gene: TRBJ2-7
v_gene: TRBV20-1
d_gene: .
CDR3aa: CSATTGTRYEQYF
CDR3nt: TGCAGTGCAACTACCGGGACTCGCTACGAGCAGTACTTC

abundance: many
j_gene: TRBJ1-6
v_gene: TRBV14
d_gene: .
CDR3aa: CASSQHRVLGRSGSYNSPLHF
CDR3nt: TGTGCCAGCAGCCAACACAGAGTTCTAGGCCGCTCGGGCTCCTATAATTCACCCCTCCACTTT

abundance: .
j_gene: TRBJ1-2
v_gene: TRBV7-9
d_gene: .
CDR3aa: CASSLVQTNYGYTF
CDR3nt: TGTGCCAGCAGCTTAGTACAGACTAACTATGGCTACACCTTC

abundance: .
j_gene: TRBJ1-2
v_gene: TRBV10-3
d_gene: TRBD1
CDR3aa: CAIARQGNYGYTF
CDR3nt: TGTGCCATCGCTCGACAGGGGAACTATGGCTACACCTTC

abundance: few
j_gene: TRBJ1-2
v_gene: TRBV28
d_gene: .
CDR3aa: CASSLTTDGNYGYTF
CDR3nt: TGTGCCAGCAGTTTAACCACAGACGGGAACTATGGCTACACCTTC

abundance: .
j_gene: TRBJ1-1
v_gene: TRBV7-9
d_gene: TRBD1
CDR3aa: CASSFLDRADTEAFF
CDR3nt: TGTGCCAGCAGCTTCTTGGACAGGGCAGACACTGAAGCTTTCTTT

abundance: many
j_gene: TRBJ1-5
v_gene: TRBV7-8
d_gene: .
CDR3aa: CASSLGQAINQPQHF
CDR3nt: TGTGCCAGCAGCTTAGGACAGGCCATCAATCAGCCCCAGCATTTT

abundance: few
j_gene: TRBJ2-1
v_gene: TRBV28
d_gene: TRBD2
CDR3aa: CASSAWLAGGPLNYEQFF
CDR3nt: TGTGCCAGCAGTGCCTGGCTAGCGGGAGGGCCCCTTAACTATGAGCAGTTCTTC

abundance: few
j_gene: TRBJ2-7
v_gene: TRBV12-3/TRBV12-4
d_gene: .
CDR3aa: CASSLRGPSSYEQYF
CDR3nt: TGTGCCAGCAGTCTTAGGGGCCCGAGCTCCTACGAGCAGTACTTC

abundance: few
j_gene: TRBJ2-2
v_gene: TRBV27
d_gene: .
CDR3aa: CASSFYPPNTGELFF
CDR3nt: TGTGCCAGCAGTTTCTACCCGCCCAACACCGGGGAGCTGTTTTTT

abundance: few
j_gene: TRBJ1-1
v_gene: TRBV29-1
d_gene: TRBD1
CDR3aa: CSGNRGFGAEAFF
CDR3nt: TGCAGCGGAAACAGGGGCTTTGGGGCTGAAGCTTTCTTT

abundance: many
j_gene: TRBJ2-7
v_gene: TRBV28
d_gene: TRBD2
CDR3aa: CASSLRTSGVSYEQYF
CDR3nt: TGTGCCAGCAGTCTCAGGACTAGCGGGGTTTCCTACGAGCAGTACTTC

abundance: .
j_gene: TRBJ2-7
v_gene: TRBV4-1
d_gene: .
CDR3aa: CASSQARGGDEQYF
CDR3nt: TGCGCCAGCAGCCAAGCGAGAGGTGGGGACGAGCAGTACTTC

abundance: .
j_gene: TRBJ2-3
v_gene: TRBV3-1
d_gene: .
CDR3aa: CASSQPAGGGTDTQYF
CDR3nt: TGTGCCAGCAGCCAACCAGCGGGCGGAGGAACAGATACGCAGTATTTT

abundance: few
j_gene: TRBJ1-1
v_gene: TRBV18
d_gene: .
CDR3aa: CASSPGQRTTRNTEAFF
CDR3nt: TGTGCCAGCTCACCAGGTCAGAGAACAACAAGGAACACTGAAGCTTTCTTT

abundance: few
j_gene: TRBJ1-2
v_gene: TRBV29-1
d_gene: .
CDR3aa: CSVDEDRTNYGYTF
CDR3nt: TGCAGCGTTGATGAAGATCGTACTAACTATGGCTACACCTTC

abundance: few
j_gene: TRBJ2-7
v_gene: TRBV20-1
d_gene: .
CDR3aa: CSARGAGQLHEQYF
CDR3nt: TGCAGTGCTAGAGGGGCAGGGCAACTTCACGAGCAGTACTTC

abundance: few
j_gene: TRBJ1-1
v_gene: TRBV3-1
d_gene: .
CDR3aa: CASSQPWEGGPAFF
CDR3nt: TGTGCCAGCAGCCAGCCCTGGGAGGGGGGCCCCGCTTTCTTT

abundance: many
j_gene: TRBJ2-1
v_gene: TRBV5-5
d_gene: .
CDR3aa: CASSFRQGIDNEQFF
CDR3nt: TGTGCCAGCAGCTTCCGGCAGGGGATTGACAATGAGCAGTTCTTC

abundance: few
j_gene: TRBJ1-1
v_gene: TRBV5-8
d_gene: .
CDR3aa: CASSPDPGLNTEAFF
CDR3nt: TGTGCCAGCAGCCCGGACCCGGGCCTGAACACTGAAGCTTTCTTT

abundance: few
j_gene: TRBJ2-7
v_gene: TRBV15
d_gene: TRBD2
CDR3aa: CATSRELAASYEQYF
CDR3nt: TGTGCCACCAGCAGAGAACTAGCGGCCTCCTACGAGCAGTACTTC

abundance: .
j_gene: TRBJ1-5
v_gene: TRBV19
d_gene: .
CDR3aa: CASSIGADQPQHF
CDR3nt: TGTGCCAGTAGTATTGGCGCGGATCAGCCCCAGCATTTT

abundance: .
j_gene: TRBJ1-2
v_gene: TRBV5-4
d_gene: .
CDR3aa: CASSLDRTAYGYTF
CDR3nt: TGTGCCAGCAGCTTGGACAGGACGGCCTATGGCTACACCTTC

abundance: .
j_gene: TRBJ2-5
v_gene: TRBV11-3
d_gene: TRBD1
CDR3aa: CASSLGQGASETQYF
CDR3nt: TGTGCCAGCAGCTTAGGTCAGGGGGCCTCCGAGACCCAGTACTTC

abundance: many
j_gene: TRBJ1-3
v_gene: TRBV10-1
d_gene: TRBD1
CDR3aa: CASRDRVNTIYF
CDR3nt: TGCGCCAGCCGGGACAGGGTCAACACCATATATTTT

abundance: many
j_gene: TRBJ2-2
v_gene: TRBV6-2/TRBV6-3
d_gene: TRBD2
CDR3aa: CASRSGLYTGELFF
CDR3nt: TGTGCCAGCCGATCGGGACTATACACCGGGGAGCTGTTTTTT

abundance: few
j_gene: TRBJ1-1
v_gene: TRBV11-2
d_gene: TRBD1
CDR3aa: CASSARTGGGWGEAFF
CDR3nt: TGTGCCAGCAGCGCACGGACAGGGGGCGGGTGGGGTGAAGCTTTCTTT

abundance: .
j_gene: TRBJ2-7
v_gene: TRBV6-1
d_gene: TRBD2
CDR3aa: CASSEVLAERDHVF
CDR3nt: TGTGCCAGCAGTGAAGTTCTAGCGGAGAGGGATCATGTCTTC

abundance: few
j_gene: TRBJ1-1
v_gene: TRBV9
d_gene: .
CDR3aa: CASSVGAPYTEAFF
CDR3nt: TGTGCCAGCAGCGTTGGGGCGCCCTACACTGAAGCTTTCTTT

abundance: many
j_gene: TRBJ2-4
v_gene: TRBV6-6
d_gene: .
CDR3aa: CASLRQQNIQYF
CDR3nt: TGTGCCTCCCTCCGACAGCAAAACATTCAGTACTTC

abundance: .
j_gene: TRBJ2-1
v_gene: TRBV20-1
d_gene: TRBD2
CDR3aa: CSAHTLAGGPYNEQFF
CDR3nt: TGCAGTGCCCACACCCTAGCGGGGGGCCCCTACAATGAGCAGTTCTTC

abundance: few
j_gene: TRBJ1-2
v_gene: TRBV6-5
d_gene: TRBD1
CDR3aa: CASRSRGTGLTKAGGYTF
CDR3nt: TGTGCCAGCAGGAGCCGCGGGACAGGGCTCACTAAGGCGGGTGGCTACACCTTC

abundance: .
j_gene: TRBJ2-1
v_gene: TRBV29-1
d_gene: .
CDR3aa: CSVEGEDRYNEQFF
CDR3nt: TGCAGCGTTGAGGGGGAGGATAGGTACAATGAGCAGTTCTTC

abundance: few
j_gene: TRBJ2-5
v_gene: TRBV11-2
d_gene: .
CDR3aa: CASSVRREETQYF
CDR3nt: TGTGCCAGCAGCGTGCGCAGGGAGGAGACCCAGTACTTC

abundance: .
j_gene: TRBJ2-1
v_gene: TRBV19
d_gene: TRBD2
CDR3aa: CASRPIISGVGEQFF
CDR3nt: TGTGCCAGTAGGCCCATTATTAGCGGGGTGGGTGAGCAGTTCTTC

abundance: few
j_gene: TRBJ1-3
v_gene: TRBV10-2
d_gene: TRBD1
CDR3aa: CASSVRGLTGNTIYF
CDR3nt: TGCGCCAGCAGTGTGAGGGGGCTAACTGGAAACACCATATATTTT

abundance: .
j_gene: TRBJ1-2
v_gene: TRBV19
d_gene: .
CDR3aa: CASSTAGQSGAFNYGYTF
CDR3nt: TGTGCCAGTAGTACCGCGGGACAATCAGGGGCCTTTAACTATGGCTACACCTTC

abundance: .
j_gene: TRBJ2-1
v_gene: TRBV30
d_gene: TRBD2
CDR3aa: CAWSGLAGVVNEQFF
CDR3nt: TGTGCCTGGAGTGGACTAGCGGGAGTTGTGAATGAGCAGTTCTTC

abundance: many
j_gene: TRBJ2-1
v_gene: TRBV4-1
d_gene: .
CDR3aa: CASSLQPKFYNEQFF
CDR3nt: TGCGCCAGCAGCCTACAGCCCAAGTTCTACAATGAGCAGTTCTTC